This T cell receptor (beta chain) appears in the sequencing data of a study of radiotherapy plus CTLA-4 blockade in lung cancer (dated by TCRdb to 2016 to 2019). Regarding the study in general: Among the enrolled patients, under 20% had an objective response, and approximately 33% reached disease control.

What the study reported, not specific to this receptor: TCR clones derived from tumors expanded in peripheral blood after treatment with radiotherapy and ipilimumab. Increased serum interferon-beta after radiation, together with early dynamic changes in blood T cell clones, were reported to be the strongest predictors of response.

Library construction relied on the immunoSEQ multiplex PCR assay. The immuneACCESS repertoire file appears here via TCRdb, limited to in-frame rearrangements. These files lack a portion of the clones; in checked studies, under half of the deficit traces to unresolved V genes, and the cause of the others is not known. A total of around 120,000 clones appear in this sample, about four fifths of them only once. 5.2% of the sample belongs to the ten largest clones. Note on this clone: The antigen it binds to is not known. No much larger clone is present one base from it, and per-base qualities are unavailable.

Focal radiation therapy combined with CTLA-4 blockade (ipilimumab) was tested in patients with chemo-refractory metastatic non-small-cell lung cancer. V ends up 10 bases short and J 5 bases short, with an unmatched junction base count of 10. Including cysteine and phenylalanine, the CDR3 has 16 amino acids. Only the CDR3 DNA stays, 48 bases, in frame from base 1. CDR1 and CDR2 are read off the germline V gene as ENHRY and SYGVKD. This TCR derives from a human donor with non-small cell lung cancer who had a partial response to radiotherapy plus ipilimumab. Sequences were derived from peripheral blood, sampled from a patient treated with radiotherapy plus ipilimumab. The chain employs TRBV10-3 and TRBJ1-6; the junction holds 11 bases that match TRBD1. The nucleotides read TGTGCCACGAGATCGGGACAGGGGGATGATAATTCACCCCTCCACTTT. The translation is CATRSGQGDDNSPLHF.